Listed here are 19 T cell receptor beta chains from one sample, sequenced in a study of T cell changes during pregnancy in multiple sclerosis. Method: immunoSEQ multiplex PCR; TCRdb's copy keeps in-frame clones and lacks some. The sample includes tens of thousands of clones, roughly 92% of them seen just once. Sequenced material: peripheral blood, taken before pregnancy. The receptors shown here come from a female donor with multiple sclerosis, enrolled in a pregnancy study.

Only one count was recorded for this clone. The genes are TRBV19 and TRBJ2-7; 8 positions match TRBD2. CDR3 length: 15 residues. V lost 10 bases and J lost 4; bases outside the gene matches: 15. Looked up from germline, CDR1 is LNHDA and CDR2 is SQIVND (reference sequence). The CDR3 is CATRSGGRGIYEQYF. The CDR3 nucleotides are TGTGCCACGAGATCGGGGGGGCGCGGGATATACGAGCAGTACTTC. Combining the CDR3 with reference TRBV19 and TRBJ2-7 gives the whole variable domain DGGITQSPKYLFRKEGQNVTLSCEQNLNHDAMYWYRQDPGQGLRLIYYSQIVNDFQKGDIAEGYSVSREKKESFPLTVTSAQKNPTAFYLCATRSGGRGIYEQYFGPGTRLTVT.

The CDR3 is CAISESGLAGETQYF. CDR3 nucleotide sequence: TGTGCCATCAGTGAGTCGGGACTAGCAGGAGAGACCCAGTACTTC. V is TRBV10-3 and J is TRBJ2-5, with 9 bases lining up with TRBD2. Trimming took 0 bases from V and 4 from J; bases not matched to a gene: 3. Germline V lookup: CDR1 ENHRY, CDR2 SYGVKD. This CDR3 contains 15 residues.

V gene TRBV6-1 combines with J gene TRBJ1-1; possibly TRBD1 for D (5 bases). This CDR3 region has 16 residues. V was cut by 3 bases and J by 4 bases, with 18 bases left in between. Germline V gene sequence: CDR1 MNHNS, CDR2 SASEGT. The CDR3 here is CASSERAAGVGTEAFF. The DNA for the CDR3 is TGTGCCAGCAGTGAGAGGGCCGCGGGGGTAGGCACTGAAGCTTTCTTT.

Details on this clone: The same CDR3 arises from other DNA sequences in this sample as well. The rearrangement links TRBV7-6 to TRBJ2-2; a possible D gene is TRBD2 (6 bases). With 1 base removed from V and 5 bases from J, the gap between germline ends came to 11 bases. This CDR3 contains 15 residues. Germline V gene data show CDR1 as SGHVS and CDR2 as FNYEAQ. In nucleotides, the CDR3 is TGTGCCAGCAGCTTAGTGGTGGGAGGAACCGGGGAGCTGTTTTTT. Translation: CASSLVVGGTGELFF.

The chain combines TRBV11-2 with TRBJ2-7; unclear D gene. The CDR3 runs to 11 residues. V was trimmed by 3 bases and J by 4 bases, leaving 4 bases between them. Per germline, CDR1 SGHAT and CDR2 FQNNGV. This CDR3 reads CASSFHYEQYF. CDR3 nucleotides: TGTGCCAGCAGCTTTCATTACGAGCAGTACTTC.

This clone was seen only once. This chain joins TRBV9 and TRBJ2-1; 7 nucleotides agree with TRBD2. After removal of 0 bases from V and 5 bases from J, the junction contained 8 bases not matched to a gene. The CDR3 runs to 16 residues. Germline V gene data show CDR1 as SGDLS and CDR2 as YYNGEE. The CDR3 sequence is CASSVGLADINNEQFF. The CDR3 region has the DNA TGTGCCAGCAGCGTAGGTCTAGCGGACATAAACAATGAGCAGTTCTTC.

V and J are TRBV28 and TRBJ2-7, with 9 nucleotides matching TRBD1. This CDR3 has 20 residues. Germline-derived CDR1 and CDR2 are MDHEN and SYDVKM. V was clipped by 8 bases and J by 4 bases; unmatched bases: 27. In nucleotides, the CDR3 is TGTGCCAGCCAACCCACGGGGCCTTCCCTCCGGGACAGGGTAAGGTACGAGCAGTACTTC. This translates into CASQPTGPSLRDRVRYEQYF.

The V call is TRBV19, the J call TRBJ1-1; no reliable D call. Germline V gives CDR1 LNHDA, CDR2 SQIVND (reference sequence). The CDR3 extends over 14 amino acids. V was trimmed by 5 bases and J by 0 bases, leaving 10 bases between them. CDR3 protein: CASSYMGVNTEAFF. The CDR3 DNA follows: TGTGCCAGTAGTTATATGGGAGTGAACACTGAAGCTTTCTTT. The whole variable domain, remainder taken from reference TRBV19 and TRBJ1-1, is DGGITQSPKYLFRKEGQNVTLSCEQNLNHDAMYWYRQDPGQGLRLIYYSQIVNDFQKGDIAEGYSVSREKKESFPLTVTSAQKNPTAFYLCASSYMGVNTEAFFGQGTRLTVV.

V and J are TRBV9 and TRBJ2-1; the match to TRBD2 covers 8 bases. Germline V gives CDR1 SGDLS, CDR2 YYNGEE. V shed 4 bases and J 1 base; nucleotides not matched to a gene: 10. The CDR3 is 17 residues long. CDR3 in DNA: TGTGCCAGCAGCACCAATCTAGCGGGTGGGTCCTACAATGAGCAGTTCTTC. Protein: CASSTNLAGGSYNEQFF. Filled out from reference TRBV9 and TRBJ2-1, the complete variable domain reads DSGVTQTPKHLITATGQRVTLRCSPRSGDLSVYWYQQSLDQGLQFLIQYYNGEERAKGNILERFSAQQFPDLHSELNLSSLELGDSALYFCASSTNLAGGSYNEQFFGPGTRLTVL.

This rearrangement joins TRBV27 to TRBJ2-1, with TRBD2 matching 9 bases. The trim removed 0 bases at V and 3 bases at J, leaving 0 bases unmatched. There are 15 residues in the CDR3. Per the germline V gene, CDR1 is MNHEY and CDR2 is SMNVEV (reference sequence). CDR3 DNA: TGTGCCAGCAGTTTATCACTAGCGGGCTACAATGAGCAGTTCTTC. It specifies CASSLSLAGYNEQFF.

The chain carries TRBV28 and TRBJ1-1, with TRBD1 matching 7 bases. The J segment lost 6 bases and the V segment lost 6 bases, leaving 7 bases of the junction unmatched. Germline loops: CDR1 MDHEN, CDR2 SYDVKM. There are 13 residues in the CDR3. DNA for the CDR3: TGTGCCAGCAGCCCAGGGGGAAGGGCTGAAGCTTTCTTT. Translation: CASSPGGRAEAFF.

The V and J genes are TRBV19 and TRBJ2-6; 8 bases align to TRBD1. Per germline, CDR1 LNHDA and CDR2 SQIVND (reference sequence). V lost 5 bases, J lost 0 bases, and 6 bases stayed unmatched. The CDR3 spans 17 residues. As DNA, the CDR3 is TGTGCCAGTAGTGGAGGGACAGGCTTCTCTGGGGCCAACGTCCTGACTTTC. It yields the protein CASSGGTGFSGANVLTF.

The rearrangement uses TRBV25-1 and TRBJ2-1; the D is unclear. CDR3 length equals 16 residues. Trimming removed 1 base at V and 0 bases at J, with 10 bases between. Per germline, CDR1 MGHDK and CDR2 SYGVNS. CDR3 DNA: TGTGCCAGCAGTGAATCTACCACTGACTCCTACAATGAGCAGTTCTTC. It specifies CASSESTTDSYNEQFF.

The rearrangement joins TRBV28 to TRBJ2-7; TRBD2 aligns across 9 bases. The ends lost 4 bases at V and 1 base at J; junction bases unmatched: 5. CDR1 is MDHEN, CDR2 SYDVKM, per germline. The CDR3 contains 15 residues. DNA of the CDR3: TGTGCCAGCAGTTCCCTAGCGGGACTATCCTACGAGCAGTACTTC. Translated, it gives CASSSLAGLSYEQYF.

V and J are TRBV29-1 and TRBJ2-1, with TRBD2 matching 7 bases. After removal of 6 bases from V and 7 bases from J, the junction contained 15 bases not matched to a gene. CDR3 length equals 15 residues. Per germline, CDR1 SQVTM and CDR2 ANQGSEA. The CDR3 reads CSVTLPLGEGNEQFF. The CDR3 coding sequence is TGCAGCGTAACCCTCCCACTAGGGGAGGGTAATGAGCAGTTCTTC.

The genes are TRBV27 and TRBJ1-5, with 11 bases identical to TRBD1. Germline values: CDR1 MNHEY, CDR2 SMNVEV (reference sequence). There are 15 residues in the CDR3. J gave up 4 bases and V 5 bases, and 4 bases lay outside the gene matches. CDR3 loop: CASSPGTGGNQPQHF. The CDR3 bases are TGTGCCAGCAGTCCCGGGACAGGGGGGAATCAGCCCCAGCATTTT.

The rearrangement uses TRBV7-3 and TRBJ2-5, with 16 bases that match TRBD2. J gave up 4 bases and V 4 bases, and 9 bases lay outside the gene matches. The CDR3 has 18 residues. In germline, CDR1 is SGHTA, CDR2 FQGTGA. This chain's CDR3 is CASSSSGLAGGVRETQYF. CDR3 bases: TGTGCCAGCAGCTCTTCGGGACTAGCGGGAGGGGTCCGAGAGACCCAGTACTTC.

V gene TRBV7-9 combines with J gene TRBJ2-7; D may be TRBD2 (5 bases). Germline V gene sequence: CDR1 SEHNR, CDR2 FQNEAQ (reference sequence). This CDR3 has 15 amino acids. Deletions cut 4 bases from V and 0 bases from J, with 13 bases between. The CDR3 loop reads CASSSTRTSSYEQYF. In DNA form, the CDR3 reads TGTGCCAGCAGCTCCACTAGAACTAGCTCCTACGAGCAGTACTTC.

The chain is built from TRBV7-9 and TRBJ1-2, with D possibly matching TRBD1 (6 bases). Germline CDR1 is SEHNR and CDR2 is FQNEAQ (reference sequence). The CDR3 is 16 amino acids. V lost 2 bases and J lost 3, with 16 bases in between. The CDR3 DNA is TGTGCCAGCAGCTTACCCGGAAGGGCAGGGGACTATGGCTACACCTTC. Residues: CASSLPGRAGDYGYTF.